This passage covers 23 T cell receptor beta chains from one sample sequenced in a study of T cell repertoires in cytomegalovirus infection (dated by TCRdb to the late 2010s). Instrument on record: Illumina HiSeq 1500. TCRdb handled the public reads itself, with Q25 trimming in fastp and clone calling in MiXCR, and kept productive beta chains. Each record represents a unique CDR3 protein, reported with the most common genes and DNA among its rows. This sample is represented by about 330,000 distinct CDR3 sequences; more than 8% of them were singletons. 4.3% of the sample comes from the top ten. The sample consisted of PBMCs. Receptor source: a human donor in good health (CMV status not recorded). Some clones in this sample may be carry-over from other donors' samples.

This clonotype came up many times. This chain uses TRBV4-1 with TRBJ1-6; TRBD1 is a possible D gene (5 bases). The CDR3 runs 16 residues. Germline-derived CDR1 and CDR2 are MGHRA and YSYEKL. Trimming pared 0 bases from V and 6 bases from J, leaving 12 bases between. The CDR3 sequence is CASSQDQPGGNSPLHF. The CDR3 region has the DNA TGCGCCAGCAGCCAAGATCAGCCGGGGGGTAATTCACCCCTCCACTTT.

Ten or more counts support this clonotype. The chain has TRBV6-6 and TRBJ2-5; 9 bases are a match to TRBD2. The V segment lost 0 bases and the J segment 3 bases; nucleotides outside the gene matches: 8. Per the germline V gene, CDR1 is MNHNY and CDR2 is SVGAGI (reference sequence). The CDR3 is 17 residues long. The CDR3 loop is CASSYSGLAGPKETQYF. Written as DNA, the CDR3 is TGTGCCAGCAGTTACTCTGGGCTAGCGGGGCCGAAAGAGACCCAGTACTTC.

This clonotype was detected ten times or more. V gene TRBV7-6 combines with J gene TRBJ2-1, with TRBD1 matching over 7 bases. Germline lookup yields CDR1 SGHVS and CDR2 FNYEAQ. With 5 bases clipped from V and 6 bases from J, the junction kept 10 bases outside the gene matches. This CDR3 is built from 15 residues. This CDR3 reads CASSLTGPRSNEQFF. The CDR3 bases are TGTGCCAGCAGCCTGACAGGGCCGAGGAGCAATGAGCAGTTCTTC.

This clonotype was detected ten times or more. The genes are TRBV12-3 or TRBV12-4 and TRBJ2-5, with 7 bases lining up with TRBD1. CDR3 length equals 15 residues. With V trimmed by 6 bases and J by 5 bases, 12 bases remained unmatched. CDR3 coding DNA: TGTGCCAGCAGCCCGGGACAGATGACGGGGGAGACCCAGTACTTC. It encodes CASSPGQMTGETQYF.

The chain links TRBV20-1 to TRBJ1-5; D uncertain. V lost 0 bases and J 4 bases, leaving 13 bases between the germline ends. The length of the CDR3 is 15 residues. Germline V gives CDR1 DFQATT, CDR2 SNEGSKA (reference sequence). The CDR3 nucleotides are TGCAGTGCTAGAGATCTGGCAGGTGGAAATCAGCCCCAGCATTTT. This sequence encodes CSARDLAGGNQPQHF.

This clonotype has a count of ten or more. This chain joins TRBV7-2 and TRBJ2-5; the match to TRBD2 covers 9 bases. The CDR3 spans 16 residues. The V segment lost 2 bases and the J segment 1 base; nucleotides outside the gene matches: 5. CDR1 is SGHTA, CDR2 FQGNSA, per germline. This CDR3 is CASSLSPSGTQETQYF. The CDR3 coding sequence is TGTGCCAGCAGCTTATCGCCTAGCGGGACCCAAGAGACCCAGTACTTC.

CDR3 residues: CSARSPGQSTKTQYF. For the CDR3, the DNA is TGCAGTGCTAGATCACCGGGACAAAGTACGAAGACCCAGTACTTC. The chain uses TRBV20-1 and TRBJ2-5, with D tentatively TRBD1 (6 bases). Trimming cost V 2 bases and J 6 bases, with 19 bases left between them. From germline, CDR1 is DFQATT and CDR2 SNEGSKA (reference sequence). CDR3 length equals 15 residues.

This sequence joins TRBV4-2 and TRBJ2-7; 11 bases are shared with TRBD2. This CDR3 comprises 15 residues. Germline V gene lookup returns CDR1 LGHNA and CDR2 YNFKEQ. V dropped 3 bases and J dropped 2; count of bases not matched to a gene: 3. The CDR3: CASSHGLAGPYEQYF. The CDR3 nucleotides read TGTGCCAGCAGCCACGGACTAGCGGGTCCCTACGAGCAGTACTTC.

This clonotype was counted only a few times. This chain links TRBV4-1 with TRBJ1-2, with D hard to call. This CDR3 contains 15 residues. V lost 2 bases and J lost 8, with 18 bases in between. Per the germline V gene, CDR1 is MGHRA and CDR2 is YSYEKL. CDR3 coding DNA: TGCGCCAGCAGCCAATCTAGACAAAGCCCCTCGGGCTACACCTTC. Amino acid sequence: CASSQSRQSPSGYTF.

This rearrangement joins TRBV19 to TRBJ2-1; D is uncertain. The ends were cut back, 3 bases at V and 4 bases at J, with 7 bases in the middle. Germline-derived CDR1 and CDR2 are LNHDA and SQIVND (reference sequence). CDR3 length: 13 amino acids. DNA for the CDR3: TGTGCCAGTAGTATTTCAGGATACAATGAGCAGTTCTTC. This sequence encodes CASSISGYNEQFF.

This clonotype has more than one count but fewer than ten. The chain recombines TRBV12-3 or TRBV12-4 with TRBJ1-4; maybe TRBD1 (6 bases). The ends were cut back, 5 bases at V and 0 bases at J, with 10 bases in the middle. The CDR3 totals 15 residues. The CDR3 reads CASSAPGATNEKLFF. In nucleotides, the CDR3 is TGTGCCAGCAGTGCCCCAGGGGCAACTAATGAAAAACTGTTTTTT.

This clonotype was counted ten times or more. The CDR3 sequence is CASSLVSPGARWLNTEAFF. Here the CDR3 DNA reads TGTGCCAGCAGCTTAGTATCGCCAGGGGCGAGGTGGCTGAACACTGAAGCTTTCTTT. The V gene is TRBV7-9, the J gene TRBJ1-1, with D possibly being TRBD1 (6 bases). Germline lookup yields CDR1 SEHNR and CDR2 FQNEAQ (reference sequence). V lost 1 base, J lost 0 bases, and 21 bases lay in between. The CDR3 extends over 19 amino acids.

This chain links TRBV12-5 with TRBJ1-1, with a tentative D call TRBD1 (5 bases). CDR3 length: 15 amino acids. V lost 0 bases, J lost 4 bases, and 12 bases lay in between. In germline, CDR1 is LGHNT, CDR2 FRNRAP. The CDR3 reads CASGLVVSGGTEAFF. CDR3 sequence (DNA): TGTGCTAGTGGTTTGGTAGTCTCCGGGGGCACTGAAGCTTTCTTT.

This clonotype was seen at least ten times. V and J are TRBV4-3 and TRBJ2-3, with a weak D call TRBD2 (5 bases). The germline V gene has CDR1 LGHNA and CDR2 YSLEER. The V end was cut by 1 base, the J end by 3 bases, with 8 bases between. CDR3 length: 14 residues. In DNA, the CDR3 is TGCGCCAGCAGCCAAGTTGGAGGTACAGATACGCAGTATTTT. Protein product: CASSQVGGTDTQYF.

On this clonotype itself: It may be a read error: a sequence one base away is much more abundant. The J gene is TRBJ1-1, the V gene TRBV20-1; 9 bases are a match to TRBD1. There are 14 residues in the CDR3. Germline V CDR1 and CDR2: DFQATT, SNEGSKA (reference sequence). CDR3 protein: CSTRGTGGWTEAFF. The CDR3 DNA reads as TGCAGTACTAGAGGCACAGGGGGCTGGACTGAAGCTTTCTTT.

This clonotype was observed a few times. The chain joins TRBV20-1 to TRBJ1-1; D gene uncertain. The CDR3 length is 13 residues. Germline CDR1 is DFQATT and CDR2 is SNEGSKA (reference sequence). V was shortened by 5 bases and J by 2 bases, with 12 bases between the two germline ends. In nucleotides, the CDR3 is TGCAGTGCTCCCCAATCGAGTAACACTGAAGCTTTCTTT. Translation: CSAPQSSNTEAFF.

CDR3 region: CSARDKQRGAYEQYF. CDR3 bases: TGCAGTGCTAGAGATAAGCAGCGGGGGGCCTACGAGCAGTACTTC. The chain recombines TRBV20-1 with TRBJ2-7; TRBD2 agrees at 9 bases. CDR1 DFQATT and CDR2 SNEGSKA come from the germline V gene (reference sequence). The CDR3 length is 15 residues. The J segment lost 2 bases and the V segment lost 0 bases, leaving 5 bases of the junction unmatched.

This clonotype occurred many times. The CDR3 reads CASSPAGLAGTGELFF. The CDR3 coding sequence is TGTGCCAGCAGCCCCGCCGGACTAGCGGGGACCGGGGAGCTGTTTTTT. The chain links TRBV7-3 to TRBJ2-2; 12 nucleotides line up with TRBD2. Per germline, CDR1 SGHTA and CDR2 FQGTGA. Losses at the gene ends were 5 bases for V and 5 bases for J; bases not matched to a gene: 6. The CDR3 is made up of 16 amino acids.

This clonotype has ten or more counts. The J gene is TRBJ2-5, the V gene TRBV19, with no clear D. Germline values: CDR1 LNHDA, CDR2 SQIVND (reference sequence). CDR3 length: 14 amino acids. V shed 2 bases and J shed 5 bases, with 12 bases lying between them. Here the CDR3 DNA reads TGTGCCAGTAGTATACTCGGGCTAGAGGAGACCCAGTACTTC. As protein: CASSILGLEETQYF. Combining the CDR3 with reference TRBV19 and TRBJ2-5 gives the whole variable domain DGGITQSPKYLFRKEGQNVTLSCEQNLNHDAMYWYRQDPGQGLRLIYYSQIVNDFQKGDIAEGYSVSREKKESFPLTVTSAQKNPTAFYLCASSILGLEETQYFGPGTRLLVL.

This clonotype has at least ten counts. The chain uses TRBV7-2 and TRBJ2-1; 14 positions match TRBD2. Germline lookup yields CDR1 SGHTA and CDR2 FQGNSA. This CDR3 has 17 residues. With V trimmed by 5 bases and J by 8 bases, 11 bases remained unmatched. The CDR3 DNA sequence: TGTGCCAGCAGCCCGGGACTAGCGGGAGACCTAGGGGATGAGCAGTTCTTC. This gives the protein CASSPGLAGDLGDEQFF.

There are a few counts of this clonotype. The chain is built from TRBV7-6 and TRBJ2-7; tentatively, D is TRBD1 or TRBD2 (6 bases each). The V end was cut by 5 bases, the J end by 9 bases, with 17 bases between. Germline V CDR1 and CDR2: SGHVS, FNYEAQ. The CDR3 spans 13 residues. The CDR3 DNA reads as TGTGCCAGCAGCCCCGGGGGCTCCGAGGTGCAGTACTTC. It is translated as CASSPGGSEVQYF.

At least ten counts were recorded for this clonotype. The J gene is TRBJ2-4, the V gene TRBV7-2, with D unclear. Per the germline V gene, CDR1 is SGHTA and CDR2 is FQGNSA. This CDR3 contains 15 residues. Trimming stripped 5 bases from V and 0 bases from J, with 11 bases between. The DNA for the CDR3 is TGTGCCAGCAGCCGGCAACACGAAGCCAAAAACATTCAGTACTTC. This codes for CASSRQHEAKNIQYF.

In its sample, this clonotype was seen many times. The chain carries TRBV7-6 and TRBJ2-1, with TRBD2 matching 14 bases. V lost 8 bases to trimming and J lost 9 bases; unmatched junction nucleotides: 6. CDR1 is SGHVS and CDR2 is FNYEAQ in the germline V gene. The CDR3 extends over 14 amino acids. The CDR3 DNA is TGTGCCAGCGGGGGACTAGCGGGAGCGTCTGAGCAGTTCTTC. Protein: CASGGLAGASEQFF.